This T cell receptor beta chain is drawn from a study of early T cells in non-severe SARS-CoV-2 infection. Broader study findings: Clonotype matching in VDJdb favored anti-spike CD8 responses and did not capture private and CD4 specificities.

Notes on this clonotype: Its antigen is currently unknown.

In the library, individual cDNA molecules carried attached unique molecular identifiers. TCRdb re-derived calls from the 5' RACE reads in MiXCR, one entry per CDR3 protein. The data contain 35,000 to 50,000 distinct CDR3 sequences, roughly 23% of them singletons. The sequence was collected from an adult who was a healthcare worker with PCR-confirmed SARS-CoV-2 infection or an uninfected control (not recorded which). Sequencing was performed on whole blood, taken at baseline.

CDR3 DNA: TGTGCCAGCAGCCAAGATAGGACAGCCTACGAGCAGTACTTC. Protein sequence: CASSQDRTAYEQYF. This rearrangement joins TRBV4-2 to TRBJ2-7; D is possibly TRBD1 (6 bases). The CDR3 spans 14 residues. The germline CDR1 and CDR2 sequences are LGHNA and YNFKEQ. The germline V and J ends were trimmed by 0 bases and 2 bases, with 8 bases remaining between them.